This TCR beta chain derives from a study of tumor and adjacent non-tumor tissue in lung cancer. The wider study: There were about twelve adenocarcinoma, 2 squamous cell carcinoma and 1 small cell lung cancer cases. The patients, some ten men and roughly 5 women, were about 31 to 76 with stage I to III disease. Study-wide findings and caveats: Normal lung showed higher cumulative top 100 clone frequency than tumor. TCR diversity was significantly greater in tumor than normal lung tissue.

In germline, CDR1 is MNHNS, CDR2 SASEGT. This CDR3 comprises 15 residues. Between the trimmed V and J ends, which lost 6 bases and 2 bases, there was a span of 17 bases. Turning to this clonotype: Antigen specificity is unknown. A much larger clonotype is one base distant, so this may be a read error.

TCRbeta libraries were built with three rounds of nested PCR, modified from ARM-PCR. MiXCR, applied by TCRdb to the multiplex PCR reads, yields one record per CDR3 protein. Of some 90,000 distinct CDR3 sequences detected, about 66% appear once; the ten largest clones hold about 16%. RNA was extracted from bulk tissue without any cell sorting. The genes are TRBV6-1 and TRBJ2-7, with D perhaps TRBD1 (6 bases). The TCR was taken from a man aged 70 or older with non-small cell lung cancer. The specimen sequenced was lung tumor tissue. This CDR3 reads CASRPGADATYEQYF. Here the CDR3 DNA reads TGTGCCAGCAGACCAGGGGCGGACGCGACCTACGAGCAGTACTTC.